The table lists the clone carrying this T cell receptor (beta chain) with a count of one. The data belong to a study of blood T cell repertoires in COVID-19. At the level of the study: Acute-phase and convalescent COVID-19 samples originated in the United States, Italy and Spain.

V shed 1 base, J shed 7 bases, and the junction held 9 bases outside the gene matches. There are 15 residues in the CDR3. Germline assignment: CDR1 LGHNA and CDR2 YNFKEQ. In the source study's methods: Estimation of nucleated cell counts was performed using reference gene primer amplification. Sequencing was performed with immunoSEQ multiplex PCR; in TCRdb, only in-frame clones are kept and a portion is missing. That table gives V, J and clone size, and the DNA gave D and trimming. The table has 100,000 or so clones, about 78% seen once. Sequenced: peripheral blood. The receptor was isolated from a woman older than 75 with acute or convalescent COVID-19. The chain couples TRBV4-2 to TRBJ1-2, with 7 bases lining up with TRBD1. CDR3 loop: CASSQGGDREAGYTF. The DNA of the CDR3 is TGTGCCAGCAGCCAAGGGGGAGACAGGGAGGCTGGCTACACCTTC.